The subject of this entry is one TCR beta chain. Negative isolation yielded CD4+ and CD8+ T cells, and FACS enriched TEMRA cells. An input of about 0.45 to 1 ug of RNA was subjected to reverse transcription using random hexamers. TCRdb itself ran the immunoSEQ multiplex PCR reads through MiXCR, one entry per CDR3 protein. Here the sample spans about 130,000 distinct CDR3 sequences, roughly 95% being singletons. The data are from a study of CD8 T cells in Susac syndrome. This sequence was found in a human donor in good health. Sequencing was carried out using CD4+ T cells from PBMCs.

CDR3 protein: CASTLGGLNTGELFF. CDR3 sequence (DNA): TGTGCCAGCACATTGGGGGGCTTGAACACCGGGGAGCTGTTTTTT. J is TRBJ2-2 and V is TRBV28, with D perhaps TRBD1 or TRBD2 (6 bases each). Trimming left V 7 bases short and J 1 base short, with 13 bases between. Looked up from germline, CDR1 is MDHEN and CDR2 is SYDVKM. The CDR3 is made up of 15 amino acids.